The present T cell receptor beta chain was sequenced within a study of shared clonotypes between healthy human individuals. Study as a whole: Per donor, three plates held CD4 naive cells, three held CD4 memory, two held CD8 naive and one held CD8 memory. The study, taken as a whole, reports: Only blood samples were collected, and tissue repertoires likely differ.

Sequencing was performed with immunoSEQ multiplex PCR; in TCRdb, only in-frame clones are kept and a portion is missing. The sample lists 1.5 million to 2.5 million clones, approximately 94% occurring once. Remarks on this clone: Its matching antigen is unknown.

The CDR3 covers 17 residues. The germline CDR1 and CDR2 sequences are MNHEY and SMNVEV (reference sequence). V trimming: 2 bases; J trimming: 5 bases; junction bases outside the gene matches: 11. Positive CCR7 selection of CD45RO-negative cells yielded the naive CD8 cells, and terminally differentiated effector memory CD45RA+ cells were excluded. This receptor was obtained from a man between 18 and 29 years old in good health. Sequencing was done on a sample of naive CD8+ T cells sorted from blood. This chain joins TRBV27 and TRBJ2-7, with 11 bases matching TRBD1. This CDR3 reads CASSLGPGTGGFDEQYF. CDR3 DNA: TGTGCCAGCAGTTTAGGGCCGGGGACAGGGGGTTTCGACGAGCAGTACTTC.